The clone carrying this T cell receptor (beta chain) appeared a single time. Its antigen is not identified. This CDR3 is 13 amino acids long. The germline V and J ends were trimmed by 6 bases and 2 bases, with 10 bases remaining between them. CDR1 and CDR2 (germline): SGHTA, FQGTGA. This entry comes from a study of OX40 agonist ivuxolimab in advanced cancers. Findings and caveats of the study: The study did not work out the antigen specificity of the expanded peripheral T cells.

This table comes from immunoSEQ multiplex PCR, and its TCRdb copy is limited to in-frame clones, with some not included. Seen here are tens of thousands of clones, roughly 81% observed once, and the top ten hold about 3%. Material: CD4+ or CD8+ T cells sorted from blood, obtained in a trial of the OX40 agonist ivuxolimab. The chain joins TRBV7-3 to TRBJ2-5, with D perhaps TRBD2 (5 bases). This TCR was recovered from an adult with an advanced solid tumor such as melanoma, head and neck, liver or kidney cancer. The chain's CDR3 is CASRNGIQETQYF. The CDR3 DNA reads TGTGCCAGCAGGAACGGGATACAAGAGACCCAGTACTTC.